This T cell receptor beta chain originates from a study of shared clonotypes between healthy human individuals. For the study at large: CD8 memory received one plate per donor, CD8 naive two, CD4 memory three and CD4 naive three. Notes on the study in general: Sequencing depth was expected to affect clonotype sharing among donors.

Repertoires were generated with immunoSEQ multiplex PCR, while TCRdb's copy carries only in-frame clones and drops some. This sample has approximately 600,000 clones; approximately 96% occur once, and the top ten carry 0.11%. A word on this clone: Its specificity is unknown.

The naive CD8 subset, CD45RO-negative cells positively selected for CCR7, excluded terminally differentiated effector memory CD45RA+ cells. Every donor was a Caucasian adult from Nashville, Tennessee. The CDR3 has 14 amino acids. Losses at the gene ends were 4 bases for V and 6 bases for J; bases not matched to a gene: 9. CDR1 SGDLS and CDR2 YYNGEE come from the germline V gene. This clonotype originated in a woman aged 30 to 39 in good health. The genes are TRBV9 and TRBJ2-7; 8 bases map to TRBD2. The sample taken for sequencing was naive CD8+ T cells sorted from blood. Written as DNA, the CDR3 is TGTGCCAGCAGCACCGGACTAGCAATTAGCGAGCAGTACTTC. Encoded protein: CASSTGLAISEQYF.